Following are 26 T cell receptor beta chains from one sample sequenced in a study of T-cell reconstitution after alpha-beta-depleted transplantation in children. TCRbeta library construction was performed incorporating unique molecular identifiers. TCRdb reprocessed the PCR reads via MiXCR and lists one record per CDR3 protein. The sample lists around 440,000 distinct CDR3 sequences; about 10% were seen once. The sample here was PBMCs, taken before TCRalphabeta/CD19-depleted stem cell transplant. The origin of the receptors is a child aged 2 to 9 with inherited bone marrow failure, due to receive a stem cell transplant.

This clonotype was found many times. The chain uses TRBV15 and TRBJ2-1, with D tentatively TRBD2 (8 bases). Germline V gene data show CDR1 as LNHNV and CDR2 as YYDKDF (reference sequence). Deletions cut 8 bases from V and 15 bases from J, with 20 bases between. CDR3 length: 12 residues. CDR3 DNA sequence: TGTGCCACCTCGAGGGGGCGGGAGGTGTGGTTCTTC. It is translated as CATSRGREVWFF.

This clonotype was seen at least ten times. The chain joins TRBV29-1 to TRBJ2-7; unclear D gene. CDR3 size: 14 residues. CDR1 is SQVTM, CDR2 ANQGSEA, per germline. V dropped 4 bases and J dropped 3 bases, with 16 bases sitting between them. In DNA, the CDR3 is TGCAGCGTTGGAGGTGGCCTCGCTGGCTACGAGCAGTACTTC. Translating it yields CSVGGGLAGYEQYF.

Ten or more counts support this clonotype. The junction does not match germline at one end; this may be a read error. This chain joins TRBV6-1 and TRBJ2-5, with 7 bases identical to TRBD2. This CDR3 has 15 residues. In germline, CDR1 is MNHNS, CDR2 SASEGT. The CDR3 loop is CASNSPGLPQEAQYF. In DNA, the CDR3 is TGTGCCAGCAACTCACCGGGACTACCGCAAGAGGCCCAGTACTTC.

This clonotype was seen a single time. The chain carries TRBV6-2 or TRBV6-3 and TRBJ1-2; D remains unclear. The ends were cut back, 0 bases at V and 4 bases at J, with 15 bases in the middle. The CDR3 spans 16 residues. In germline, CDR1 is MNHEY, CDR2 SVGEGT. CDR3 DNA sequence: TGTGCCAGCAGTTACTCGAAACTCGCCAGACCCTATGGCTACACCTTC. Translated: CASSYSKLARPYGYTF.

This clonotype was counted at least ten times. The chain carries TRBV5-1 and TRBJ2-2, with D maybe TRBD2 (5 bases). With 3 bases removed from V and 2 bases from J, the gap between germline ends came to 11 bases. The CDR3 length is 15 residues. The germline V gene encodes CDR1 SGHRS and CDR2 YFSETQ. The CDR3 DNA follows: TGCGCCAGCAGCTCCACTAGACCTAACACCGGGGAGCTGTTTTTT. The encoded protein is CASSSTRPNTGELFF.

There are many counts of this clonotype. The J gene is TRBJ2-7, the V gene TRBV7-9; D is perhaps TRBD2 (6 bases). The CDR3 has 14 amino acids. Trimming left V 4 bases short and J 2 bases short, with 12 bases between. CDR1 is SEHNR and CDR2 is FQNEAQ in the germline V gene (reference sequence). The CDR3 region has the DNA TGTGCCAGCAGCTCCTGGGGGGAGCCCTACGAGCAGTACTTC. This sequence encodes CASSSWGEPYEQYF. Based on the CDR3 plus reference TRBV7-9 and TRBJ2-7, the full variable domain is DTGVSQNPRHKITKRGQNVTFRCDPISEHNRLYWYRQTLGQGPEFLTYFQNEAQLEKSRLLSDRFSAERPKGSFSTLEIQRTEQGDSAMYLCASSSWGEPYEQYFGPGTRLTVT.

This clonotype was counted many times. The chain has TRBV10-3 and TRBJ1-4; 8 bases fit TRBD1. CDR1 is ENHRY and CDR2 is SYGVKD in the germline V gene. V shed 10 bases, J shed 4 bases, and the junction held 11 bases outside the gene matches. The CDR3 has 15 residues. CDR3 loop: CATSLKTGVNEKLFF. The CDR3 DNA follows: TGTGCCACCAGCCTAAAGACAGGGGTTAATGAAAAACTGTTTTTT.

This clonotype was recorded at least ten times. This chain uses TRBV7-8 with TRBJ2-7, with TRBD1 matching 10 bases. V shed 5 bases and J 6 bases; nucleotides not matched to a gene: 10. The CDR3 extends over 15 amino acids. CDR1 and CDR2 (germline): SGHVS, FQNEAQ. This CDR3 is CASSGRTGGYGEQYF. The CDR3 DNA sequence: TGTGCCAGCAGCGGTAGGACAGGGGGTTATGGCGAGCAGTACTTC.

The CDR3 coding sequence is TGCGCCAGCAGCCCCGACCGGGACAGGACCTACGAGCAGTACTTC. It translates to CASSPDRDRTYEQYF. The genes are TRBV4-3 and TRBJ2-7, with 8 bases that match TRBD1. V lost 4 bases, J lost 2 bases, and 7 bases stayed unmatched. Per germline, CDR1 LGHNA and CDR2 YSLEER. There are 15 residues in the CDR3.

The sample holds many counts of this clonotype. The V gene is TRBV5-1, the J gene TRBJ2-7; D perhaps matches TRBD2 (6 bases). From germline, CDR1 is SGHRS and CDR2 YFSETQ. V was trimmed by 6 bases and J by 1 base, leaving 11 bases between them. The CDR3 has 13 amino acids. CDR3 loop: CASILEGSYEQYF. CDR3 coding DNA: TGCGCCAGCATATTGGAGGGGTCCTACGAGCAGTACTTC.

There are many counts of this clonotype. The chain uses TRBV4-3 and TRBJ2-7, with 8 bases lining up with TRBD1. There are 15 residues in the CDR3. The germline V gene has CDR1 LGHNA and CDR2 YSLEER. J gave up 4 bases and V 1 base, and 6 bases lay outside the gene matches. CDR3 protein: CASSQVPTGDYEQYF. The CDR3 region has the DNA TGCGCCAGCAGCCAAGTCCCGACAGGGGATTACGAGCAGTACTTC.

The V call is TRBV7-4, the J call TRBJ2-1; D may correspond to TRBD1 or TRBD2 (5 bases each). The CDR3 has 18 residues. Trimming pared 10 bases from V and 0 bases from J, leaving 25 bases between. Germline V gives CDR1 SGHVT, CDR2 SQSDAQ. The CDR3 reads CAICLGVLGARSYNEQFF. The CDR3 DNA is TGTGCCATCTGTTTAGGGGTACTGGGAGCCCGCTCCTACAATGAGCAGTTCTTC.

The rearrangement uses TRBV11-2 and TRBJ2-7; unclear D gene. The ends were cut back, 0 bases at V and 0 bases at J, with 9 bases in the middle. CDR1 is SGHAT, CDR2 FQNNGV, per germline. This CDR3 contains 15 residues. CDR3 sequence reads: CASSLEMGSSYEQYF. In nucleotides, the CDR3 is TGTGCCAGCAGCTTAGAGATGGGAAGCTCCTACGAGCAGTACTTC.

V and J are TRBV20-1 and TRBJ1-5; no clear D gene. The CDR3 spans 10 residues. Germline loops: CDR1 DFQATT, CDR2 SNEGSKA (reference sequence). The V gene lost 6 bases and the J gene lost 3 bases, with 3 bases spanning the gap. For the CDR3, the DNA is TGCAGTGCAGCCAATCAGCCCCAGCATTTT. It is translated as CSAANQPQHF.

This clonotype was seen repeatedly, ten times or more. The rearrangement joins TRBV28 to TRBJ2-7, with 8 bases identical to TRBD2. Trimming at V came to 6 bases and at J to 1 base, leaving 5 bases not matched to a gene. Germline lookup yields CDR1 MDHEN and CDR2 SYDVKM. This CDR3 comprises 14 residues. The CDR3 sequence: CASRTAGASYEQYF. In DNA form, the CDR3 reads TGTGCCAGCAGAACAGCGGGGGCGTCCTACGAGCAGTACTTC.

The sample holds many counts of this clonotype. The chain has TRBV27 and TRBJ2-1; TRBD2 might be the D (6 bases). V was clipped by 0 bases and J by 4 bases, with 10 bases between them. CDR1 is MNHEY, CDR2 SMNVEV, per germline (reference sequence). The length of the CDR3 is 15 residues. In DNA form, the CDR3 reads TGTGCCAGCAGTTTATCCGGGACTGGGTACAATGAGCAGTTCTTC. Its protein product is CASSLSGTGYNEQFF.

This clonotype was recorded many times. The rearrangement uses TRBV19 and TRBJ2-1; D is perhaps TRBD1 (6 bases). Trimming took 5 bases from V and 5 from J, leaving 10 bases between them. The CDR3 has 13 residues. In germline, CDR1 is LNHDA, CDR2 SQIVND (reference sequence). DNA for the CDR3: TGTGCCAGTAGTGGGGGCGGAAACAATGAGCAGTTCTTC. It yields the protein CASSGGGNNEQFF.

This clonotype showed up many times. This chain joins TRBV10-3 and TRBJ2-3, with D possibly TRBD2 on 6 matching bases. This CDR3 is 14 amino acids long. V was cut by 4 bases and J by 3 bases, with 11 bases left in between. Looked up from germline, CDR1 is ENHRY and CDR2 is SYGVKD. CDR3 amino acids: CAISGVGGTDTQYF. DNA of the CDR3: TGTGCCATCAGTGGAGTGGGAGGTACAGATACGCAGTATTTT.

Ten or more counts support this clonotype. The gene calls are TRBV4-1 and TRBJ1-4, with unresolved D. Germline values: CDR1 MGHRA, CDR2 YSYEKL. The V and J ends lost 4 bases and 4 bases respectively, with 13 bases between them. This CDR3 has 15 amino acids. CDR3 loop: CASSRRATNNEKLFF. The CDR3 nucleotides are TGCGCCAGCAGCCGCCGGGCTACCAATAATGAAAAACTGTTTTTT.

This clonotype occurred many times. The chain couples TRBV12-3 or TRBV12-4 to TRBJ2-3; D uncertain. The V end lost 3 bases, the J end lost 7 bases, and 5 bases lay between the germline ends. CDR3 length: 11 amino acids. In DNA, the CDR3 is TGTGCCAGCAGTTTTCTTAATACGCAGTATTTT. Its protein is CASSFLNTQYF.

The chain couples TRBV29-1 to TRBJ2-1; a weak D match, TRBD1 (6 bases). Germline V gene sequence: CDR1 SQVTM, CDR2 ANQGSEA. V was shortened by 4 bases and J by 5 bases, with 6 bases between the two germline ends. The CDR3 spans 11 residues. Written as DNA, the CDR3 is TGCAGCGTTGGACAGGACAATGAGCAGTTCTTC. Translated: CSVGQDNEQFF.

This clonotype was counted many times. V is TRBV9 and J is TRBJ2-1, with a possible D match to TRBD2 (6 bases). V was cut by 0 bases and J by 2 bases, with 9 bases left in between. Germline loops: CDR1 SGDLS, CDR2 YYNGEE. The CDR3 runs 15 residues. This CDR3 is CASSVVGSPYNEQFF. In nucleotides, the CDR3 is TGTGCCAGCAGCGTAGTCGGGAGTCCCTACAATGAGCAGTTCTTC.

In this sample, this clonotype turned up many times. The genes are TRBV29-1 and TRBJ2-7; TRBD1 or TRBD2 may be the D gene (5 bases each). This CDR3 contains 13 residues. Germline CDR1 and CDR2: SQVTM and ANQGSEA. The germline V and J ends were trimmed by 4 bases and 6 bases, with 16 bases remaining between them. The CDR3 reads CSVANWGSGEQYF. As DNA, the CDR3 is TGCAGCGTTGCCAACTGGGGGTCGGGCGAGCAGTACTTC.

This clonotype was seen repeatedly, ten times or more. This chain links TRBV29-1 with TRBJ2-1; no reliable D call. The CDR3 consists of 14 residues. Germline V gene sequence: CDR1 SQVTM, CDR2 ANQGSEA. V was trimmed by 2 bases and J by 4 bases, leaving 12 bases between them. The CDR3 region is CSVEFRAGYNEQFF. The CDR3 DNA is TGCAGCGTTGAATTTAGGGCTGGATACAATGAGCAGTTCTTC.

This clonotype was found many times. The CDR3 DNA is TGTGCCAGCAGAACCGGGACAGAACCAGATACGCAGTATTTT. Protein: CASRTGTEPDTQYF. The chain joins TRBV28 to TRBJ2-3; TRBD1 matches at 7 bases. Unmatched junction bases numbered 7, after V lost 6 bases and J lost 4 bases. CDR3 length: 14 amino acids. The germline gives CDR1 MDHEN, CDR2 SYDVKM.

Of note for this clonotype: Possible read error: a much larger clone is one base away. The chain has TRBV11-2 and TRBJ2-1, with TRBD1 matching 9 bases. The CDR3 is 14 amino acids. Per the germline V gene, CDR1 is SGHAT and CDR2 is FQNNGV. The CDR3 protein is CASSPFSGQGKQIF. The CDR3 region has the DNA TGTGCCAGCAGCCCCTTTTCGGGACAGGGTAAGCAGATCTTC. Full variable domain (remainder filled in from reference TRBV11-2 and TRBJ2-1): EAGVAQSPRYKIIEKRQSVAFWCNPISGHATLYWYQQILGQGPKLLIQFQNNGVVDDSQLPKDRFSAERLKGVDSTLKIQPAKLEDSAVYLCASSPFSGQGKQIFGPGTRLTVL.